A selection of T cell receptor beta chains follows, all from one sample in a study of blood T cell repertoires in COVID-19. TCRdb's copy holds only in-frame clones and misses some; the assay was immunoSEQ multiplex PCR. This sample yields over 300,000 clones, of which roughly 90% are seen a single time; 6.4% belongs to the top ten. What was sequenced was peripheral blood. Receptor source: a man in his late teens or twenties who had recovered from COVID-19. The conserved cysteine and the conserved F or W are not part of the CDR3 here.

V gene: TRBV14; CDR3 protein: ASSKTGGATDTQY
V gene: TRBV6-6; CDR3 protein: ASSSQSNEQF
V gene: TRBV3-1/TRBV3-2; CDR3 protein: ASSQEVGGLWNEQF
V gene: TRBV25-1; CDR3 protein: ASSSSGTATGELF
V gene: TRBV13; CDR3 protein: ASSSSEILNTQY
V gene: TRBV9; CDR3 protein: ASTSGSDNEQF
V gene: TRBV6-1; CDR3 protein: ASSEGQGGNQPQH
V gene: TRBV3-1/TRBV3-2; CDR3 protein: ASRLEGSAGLLYGYT
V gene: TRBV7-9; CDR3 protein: ASSLDRLEETRPYNEQF
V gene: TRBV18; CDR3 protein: ASSPQGQGVSSGANVLT
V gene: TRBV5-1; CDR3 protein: ASSEGQGDVRGYT
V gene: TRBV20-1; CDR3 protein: SASSSYSNQPQH
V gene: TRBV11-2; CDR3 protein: ASSPAGNQPQH
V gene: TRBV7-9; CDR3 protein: ASSPPLLNTEAF
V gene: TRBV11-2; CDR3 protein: ASSLDRDSPLH
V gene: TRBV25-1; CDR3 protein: ASSGEGGSEAF
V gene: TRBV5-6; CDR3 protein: ASSPAPDRPNTEAF
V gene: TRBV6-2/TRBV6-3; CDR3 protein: ASSIGSFEAF
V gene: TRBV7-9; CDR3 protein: ASSLVLRTVEAF
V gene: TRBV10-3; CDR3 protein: AITRGGAYNEQF
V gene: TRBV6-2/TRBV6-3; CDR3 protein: ASRPPKGRQGSSYEQY
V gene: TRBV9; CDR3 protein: ASSVGGSFQPQH
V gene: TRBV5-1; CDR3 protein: ASSLGPAGDPIQQF
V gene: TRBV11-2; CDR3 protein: ASSFTSAGDGSPLH
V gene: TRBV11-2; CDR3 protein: ASSPLDSSGNTIY
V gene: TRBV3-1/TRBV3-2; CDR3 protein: ASSPPGGGKLF
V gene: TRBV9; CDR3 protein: ASSVEGTGPEKLF
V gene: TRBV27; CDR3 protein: ASSLSIAGSGNTIY
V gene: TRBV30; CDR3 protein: AWSLTGETQY
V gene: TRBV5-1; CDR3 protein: ASSGTSGSKGEQF
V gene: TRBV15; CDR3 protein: ATSRAPGEPGNTIY
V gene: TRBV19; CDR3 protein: ASSAGYSPLH
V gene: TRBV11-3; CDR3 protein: ASSLSGTSGLTDTQY
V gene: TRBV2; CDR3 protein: ASSEQRETTGELF
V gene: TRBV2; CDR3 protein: ASSEGLRGTDTQY
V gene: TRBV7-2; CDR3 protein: ASSLVGVGYT
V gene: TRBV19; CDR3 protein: ASTRDRWGNTIY
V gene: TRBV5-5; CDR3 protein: ASSFETASDEQY
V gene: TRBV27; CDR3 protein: ASSLGDSRY
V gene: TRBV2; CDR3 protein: ASPGQSSSGANVLT
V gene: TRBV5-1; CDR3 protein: ASSLEQGIVSETQY
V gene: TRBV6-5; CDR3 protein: ASRGGMNTEAF
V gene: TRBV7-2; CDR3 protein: ASSLDRGTEAF
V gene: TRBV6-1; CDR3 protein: ASSEGASGRYEQY
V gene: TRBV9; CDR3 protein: ASSVVAGKDTQY